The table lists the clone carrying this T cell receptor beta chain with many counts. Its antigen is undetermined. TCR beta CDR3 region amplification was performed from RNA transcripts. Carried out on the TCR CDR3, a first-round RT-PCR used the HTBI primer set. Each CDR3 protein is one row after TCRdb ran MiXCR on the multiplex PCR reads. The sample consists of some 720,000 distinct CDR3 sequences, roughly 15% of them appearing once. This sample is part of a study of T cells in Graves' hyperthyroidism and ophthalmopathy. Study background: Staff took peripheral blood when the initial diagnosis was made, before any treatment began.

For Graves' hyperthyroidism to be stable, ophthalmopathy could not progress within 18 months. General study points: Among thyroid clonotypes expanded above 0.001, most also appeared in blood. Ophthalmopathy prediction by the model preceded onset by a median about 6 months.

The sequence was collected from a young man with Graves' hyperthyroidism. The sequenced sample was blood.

The CDR3 region is CASSEVLAGARTDTQYF. The CDR3 coding sequence is TGTGCCAGCAGTGAAGTGTTAGCGGGAGCCCGCACAGATACGCAGTATTTT. The chain has TRBV6-1 and TRBJ2-3; 9 positions agree with TRBD2. The CDR3 totals 17 residues. After removal of 1 base from V and 1 base from J, the junction contained 6 bases not matched to a gene. Germline values: CDR1 MNHNS, CDR2 SASEGT.